A single T cell receptor beta chain is shown here with its context. The target of this receptor is not known. Base qualities are not provided; no much larger clone lies one nucleotide away. The immunoSEQ Assay, a bias-controlled multiplex PCR, was used to amplify TCRbeta CDR3 regions from genomic DNA. The paper's data handling went like this. Nucleated cell counts per sample were estimated from amplification of reference gene primers within the assay. To quantify the absolute abundance of each unique TCRbeta CDR3 rearrangement, sequence reads were collapsed and filtered. For each sample, productive Simpson clonality was calculated as the square root of Simpson's diversity index across productive rearrangements. TCRdb obtained this table from immuneACCESS and retained in-frame rearrangements with V and J assigned. These tables miss some clones; where compared with another copy, unresolved V genes account for less than half of the shortfall, and the remainder is unexplained. That table supplies the V and J calls and clone size; D and trimming were determined from the DNA. The sample profile shows over 250,000 clones; about nine tenths of them were found once. The ten largest account for around 2.1% of the sample.

This record belongs to a study of blood T cell repertoires in COVID-19 (dated by TCRdb to about 2020). About the full investigation: Samples from collaborators originated in the United States, Italy and Spain and spanned both the acute and convalescent phases of COVID-19. The material from the prospective study consisted of cDNA or gDNA derived from T cells, B-cell-depleted T cells, or PBMCs. Subjects who had been exposed to COVID-19, were actively infected with it, or had recovered from it provided the deeply sampled blood TCRbeta repertoires that made up the dataset. The repertoires were released in a freely available public database meant as a resource for research on the immune response to SARS-CoV-2. Samples came from the ongoing ImmuneRACE study (first 160 participants) plus 1,254 subjects from 6 global collaborators. Nearly every sample came with metadata listing a de-identified subject ID, COVID-19 status, age in years and sex. Where HLA class I and class II types were available, the types were taken from metadata supplied by the sample provider, not from assay-based typing. Overall results and qualifications from the work: How much clinical and demographic metadata was included differed by source and by participant, and the metadata was provided uncurated.

The collaborating institutions used their own protocols to collect whole blood in K2EDTA tubes. For TCRbeta analysis, collaborators shipped samples as frozen whole blood, isolated PBMCs, or DNA extracted from either of those sample types. Material for sequencing was peripheral blood. The TCR was taken from a man in his forties or fifties with acute or convalescent COVID-19.

The CDR3 region reads CSASLFSLQETQYF. The DNA is TGCAGTGCTAGTCTGTTTAGCCTCCAAGAGACCCAGTACTTC. The rearranged chain carries TRBV20-1 and TRBJ2-5; the D gene cannot be resolved reliably. V is reduced by 3 bases and J by 1 base, leaving a spacing of 12 bases between them. The CDR3 spans 14 residues, from the cysteine through the phenylalanine. Here the CDR3 DNA is all that survives: 42 bases in frame from base 1. CDR1 and CDR2 are drawn from the germline V gene (reference sequence): DFQATT, SNEGSKA.